This TCR beta chain originates from a study of cytomegalovirus exposure and HLA in healthy donors. 13 Jbeta primers and 60 Vbeta primers were used for the PCR. The method was immunoSEQ multiplex PCR; TCRdb's version includes in-frame clones alone and lacks a portion of them. The table records under 200,000 clones, 68% of them present only once. V lost 0 bases to trimming and J lost 7 bases; unmatched junction nucleotides: 1. The CDR3 loop spans 15 amino acids. Germline lookup yields CDR1 MNHEY and CDR2 SMNVEV (reference sequence). Regarding this clone: Its antigen is currently unknown.

Study conclusions and caveats: TCR beta chain V- and J-gene trimming was linked, in a later analysis, to a missense variant in DCLRE1C. Most subjects' HLA-A and HLA-B alleles were reportedly predicted from TCR beta sequences. Fewer N-insertions than the roughly 670-donor mean were reportedly shown by an Asian-associated ancestry cluster in a later analysis.

Sequencing was carried out using PBMCs. This receptor was obtained from a middle-aged woman in good health and CMV-seropositive. This chain uses TRBV27 with TRBJ1-6; 9 positions match TRBD1. The CDR3 nucleotides read TGTGCCAGCAGTTTATCGACAGGGGGAAATTCACCCCTCCACTTT. This gives the protein CASSLSTGGNSPLHF.